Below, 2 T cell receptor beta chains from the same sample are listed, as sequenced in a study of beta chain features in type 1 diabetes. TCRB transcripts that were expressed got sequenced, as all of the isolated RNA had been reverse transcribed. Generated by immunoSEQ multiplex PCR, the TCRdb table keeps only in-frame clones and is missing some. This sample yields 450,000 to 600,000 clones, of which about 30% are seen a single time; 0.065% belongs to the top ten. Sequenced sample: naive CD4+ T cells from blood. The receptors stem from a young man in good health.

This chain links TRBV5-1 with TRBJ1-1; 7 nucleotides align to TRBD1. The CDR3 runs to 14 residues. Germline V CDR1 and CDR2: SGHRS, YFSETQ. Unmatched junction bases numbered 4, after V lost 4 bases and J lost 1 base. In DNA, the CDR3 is TGCGCCAGCAGCGTGCAGGGGGAGAACACTGAAGCTTTCTTT. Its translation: CASSVQGENTEAFF.

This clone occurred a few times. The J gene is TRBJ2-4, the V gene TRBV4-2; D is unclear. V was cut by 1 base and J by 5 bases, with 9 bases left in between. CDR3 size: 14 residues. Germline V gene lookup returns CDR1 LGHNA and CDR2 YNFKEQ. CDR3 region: CASSQGRRENIQYF. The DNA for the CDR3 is TGTGCCAGCAGCCAAGGTAGACGAGAAAACATTCAGTACTTC.